This T cell receptor beta chain was obtained from a study of T cell repertoires in aging, cancer and after chemotherapy. Broader study findings: Untreated cancer patients had significantly lower blood TCR diversity than age-matched healthy donors. Across the chemotherapy interval, each cancer cohort showed higher median generation probability, suggesting thymic rebound.

The template was genomic DNA from peripheral blood, not RNA. A mixed TRB-A/B primer pool amplified rearranged TRB by multiplex touch-down PCR. TCRdb re-called the multiplex PCR reads with MiXCR, one entry per CDR3 protein. The sample records fewer than 1,000 distinct CDR3 sequences, under 35% being singletons. In this sample, this clonotype turned up a few times. Antigen unknown. This TCR was sampled from a human donor with a solid tumor. What was sequenced was blood.

The CDR3: CSARPGQNTDTQYF. For the CDR3, the DNA is TGCAGTGCTAGACCGGGACAAAACACAGATACGCAGTATTTT. The chain joins TRBV20-1 to TRBJ2-3; D is possibly TRBD1 (6 bases). In germline, CDR1 is DFQATT, CDR2 SNEGSKA (reference sequence). The CDR3 contains 14 residues. V was clipped by 2 bases and J by 2 bases, with 11 bases between them.